The 20 T cell receptor beta chains listed next were all sequenced from one sample in a study of blood T cell repertoires in COVID-19. Clones were sequenced by immunoSEQ multiplex PCR, and TCRdb holds only the in-frame ones, with some missing. The data hold about 160,000 clones, with approximately 80% observed a single time. Sequencing was carried out using PBMCs or T cells enriched from blood (not recorded which). The receptors here all came from a man in his forties who had recovered from COVID-19.

The chain has TRBV12-5 and TRBJ1-1; D uncertain. CDR1 is LGHNT and CDR2 is FRNRAP in the germline V gene. Trimming removed 3 bases from V and 6 bases from J, with 11 bases in between. The CDR3 has 13 amino acids. CDR3 protein: CASGFGMRAEAFF. CDR3 DNA: TGTGCTAGTGGTTTCGGGATGAGGGCTGAAGCTTTCTTT.

This clone was recorded a few times. The J gene is TRBJ1-5, the V gene TRBV6-1, with D perhaps TRBD1 (6 bases). The CDR3 length is 14 residues. Trimming removed 2 bases at V and 7 bases at J, with 12 bases between. Germline lookup yields CDR1 MNHNS and CDR2 SASEGT. The CDR3 loop is CASSETQGFQPQHF. CDR3 coding DNA: TGTGCCAGCAGTGAAACGCAGGGGTTCCAGCCCCAGCATTTT.

The chain links TRBV5-1 to TRBJ2-5, with 7 bases identical to TRBD1. J gave up 1 base and V 3 bases, and 3 bases lay outside the gene matches. CDR3 length equals 14 residues. Germline V gene lookup returns CDR1 SGHRS and CDR2 YFSETQ. CDR3 in amino acids: CASSSRTGQETQYF. As DNA, the CDR3 is TGCGCCAGCAGCTCCAGGACAGGCCAAGAGACCCAGTACTTC.

The chain carries TRBV5-1 and TRBJ2-2; D is perhaps TRBD2 (6 bases). CDR1 and CDR2 from the germline V gene are SGHRS and YFSETQ. The length of the CDR3 is 14 residues. Trimming removed 4 bases from V and 4 bases from J, with 11 bases in between. CDR3 residues: CASSGGDLTGELFF. CDR3 coding DNA: TGCGCCAGCAGCGGAGGGGACCTCACCGGGGAGCTGTTTTTT. Looking up the rest from reference TRBV5-1 and TRBJ2-2 gives the full variable domain: KAGVTQTPRYLIKTRGQQVTLSCSPISGHRSVSWYQQTPGQGLQFLFEYFSETQRNKGNFPGRFSGRQFSNSRSEMNVSTLELGDSALYLCASSGGDLTGELFFGEGSRLTVL.

The chain joins TRBV5-5 to TRBJ2-7; a possible D gene is TRBD1 (6 bases). Germline lookup yields CDR1 SGHKS and CDR2 YYEKEE (reference sequence). This CDR3 is 15 amino acids long. The V end lost 2 bases, the J end lost 3 bases, and 15 bases lay between the germline ends. CDR3 bases: TGTGCCAGCAGCTTTAGCGCAGGGGCGATCTACGAGCAGTACGTC. This sequence encodes CASSFSAGAIYEQYV.

The rearrangement uses TRBV6-5 and TRBJ1-2; D remains ambiguous. V lost 10 bases and J 3 bases, leaving 9 bases between the germline ends. The CDR3 totals 11 residues. Germline V lookup: CDR1 MNHEY, CDR2 SVGAGI. Here the CDR3 reads CANPRDYGYTF. The CDR3 DNA reads TGTGCCAACCCGCGAGACTATGGCTACACCTTC.

The chain recombines TRBV9 with TRBJ2-2; 7 bases line up with TRBD2. Trimming took 0 bases from V and 4 from J; bases not matched to a gene: 9. The CDR3 is made up of 17 amino acids. Germline values: CDR1 SGDLS, CDR2 YYNGEE. CDR3 nucleotide sequence: TGTGCCAGCAGCGTAGCGGGAGGACTTACTAGCACCGGGGAGCTGTTTTTT. It is translated as CASSVAGGLTSTGELFF.

The rearrangement joins TRBV6-5 to TRBJ1-5; 11 bases fit TRBD1. Germline V gene data show CDR1 as MNHEY and CDR2 as SVGAGI. The CDR3 loop spans 16 amino acids. Germline trimming cut 4 bases from V and 0 bases from J; bases unmatched to any gene: 2. As DNA, the CDR3 is TGTGCCAGCAGTTTGGGACAGGGGGTTAGCAATCAGCCCCAGCATTTT. Encoded protein: CASSLGQGVSNQPQHF.

The rearrangement links TRBV7-9 to TRBJ1-1; weak D call: TRBD1 (5 bases). The germline V gene encodes CDR1 SEHNR and CDR2 FQNEAQ (reference sequence). The V and J ends lost 3 bases and 3 bases respectively, with 11 bases between them. This CDR3 has 14 amino acids. CDR3 in amino acids: CASSLRGGDTEAFF. CDR3 nucleotide sequence: TGTGCCAGCAGCTTGAGGGGAGGTGACACTGAAGCTTTCTTT.

This sequence joins TRBV6-5 and TRBJ2-6; D might be TRBD1 (6 bases). The germline V gene encodes CDR1 MNHEY and CDR2 SVGAGI. The CDR3 is 15 amino acids. Trimming shortened V by 5 bases and J by 3 bases, and 11 bases separated the two germline ends. DNA of the CDR3: TGTGCCAGCAGTAGAGGGGGTTTTGGGGCCAACGTCCTGACTTTC. The encoded protein is CASSRGGFGANVLTF.

The chain recombines TRBV6-5 with TRBJ1-2, with no clear D. The germline V and J ends were trimmed by 7 bases and 1 base, with 7 bases remaining between them. Germline-derived CDR1 and CDR2 are MNHEY and SVGAGI. This CDR3 spans 12 amino acids. The CDR3 bases are TGTGCCAGCACAGCGGTTAACTATGGCTACACCTTC. Its protein product is CASTAVNYGYTF.

The chain links TRBV6-1 to TRBJ1-2; the D is unclear. Germline CDR1 MNHNS, CDR2 SASEGT. Trimming stripped 2 bases from V and 6 bases from J, with 16 bases between. The CDR3 consists of 15 residues. CDR3 coding DNA: TGTGCCAGCAGTGAACTGTACAGCCGGTCGGATGGCTACACCTTC. It specifies CASSELYSRSDGYTF.

The gene calls are TRBV29-1 and TRBJ2-5; a weak D match, TRBD2 (6 bases). Between the trimmed V and J ends, which lost 8 bases and 4 bases, there was a span of 23 bases. This CDR3 region has 15 residues. Germline CDR1 reads SQVTM; CDR2 reads ANQGSEA. Written as DNA, the CDR3 is TGCAGCACCTCCCCCCCGGCTGCGGGGTCAGAGACCCAGTACTTC. Amino acids: CSTSPPAAGSETQYF.

This rearrangement joins TRBV6-6 to TRBJ1-2, with 9 bases identical to TRBD1. Per the germline V gene, CDR1 is MNHNY and CDR2 is SVGAGI (reference sequence). Germline trimming cut 6 bases from V and 8 bases from J; bases unmatched to any gene: 10. The CDR3 has 14 residues. CDR3 in amino acids: CASSRGQGLGGYTF. In nucleotides, the CDR3 is TGTGCCAGCAGCCGGGGACAGGGTTTAGGAGGCTACACCTTC.

This chain's CDR3 is CASSHLQGGDGYTF. The CDR3 DNA follows: TGCGCCAGCAGCCATCTCCAAGGGGGGGATGGCTACACCTTC. The genes are TRBV4-1 and TRBJ1-2, with a possible D match to TRBD1 (6 bases). V lost 3 bases and J 6 bases, leaving 14 bases between the germline ends. In germline, CDR1 is MGHRA, CDR2 YSYEKL. The CDR3 is 14 amino acids.

The gene calls are TRBV14 and TRBJ2-7, with D perhaps TRBD1 (6 bases). This CDR3 is built from 16 residues. CDR1 SGHDN and CDR2 FVKESK come from the germline V gene. The V end lost 3 bases, the J end lost 3 bases, and 18 bases lay between the germline ends. The CDR3 DNA is TGTGCCAGCAGCCACTATGGACAGAAAAAAAACTACGAGCAGTACTTC. Its protein is CASSHYGQKKNYEQYF.

The chain has TRBV3-1 (or the pseudogene TRBV3-2) and TRBJ2-2; D gene unclear. Germline CDR1 reads LGHDT; CDR2 reads YNNKEL (reference sequence). The germline V and J ends were trimmed by 4 bases and 0 bases, with 18 bases remaining between them. The CDR3 runs to 18 residues. The CDR3 region has the DNA TGTGCCAGCAGCCTAGCCGGGTTTTTAACCGCGAACACCGGGGAGCTGTTTTTT. Its protein is CASSLAGFLTANTGELFF.

The chain uses TRBV21-1 and TRBJ2-5; the D call in the table, TRBD2, was not verified against the DNA. TRBV21-1 is a pseudogene. The CDR3 totals 15 residues. CDR3 in DNA: TGTGCCAGCAGCCTACTCGGAGACCTGGTGGAGACCCAGTACTTC. This translates into CASSLLGDLVETQYF.

The chain uses TRBV6-5 and TRBJ1-1; 8 nucleotides match TRBD1. Germline V gene lookup returns CDR1 MNHEY and CDR2 SVGAGI. This CDR3 spans 14 amino acids. V dropped 4 bases and J dropped 7; count of bases not matched to a gene: 8. The chain's CDR3 is CASSSGTGFGEAFF. The DNA of the CDR3 is TGTGCCAGCAGTTCCGGGACAGGATTTGGTGAAGCTTTCTTT.

The V gene is TRBV7-2, the J gene TRBJ2-5; 10 nucleotides line up with TRBD1. The V and J ends lost 1 base and 5 bases, in that order; junction bases with no gene match: 4. The CDR3 totals 15 residues. Germline loops: CDR1 SGHTA, CDR2 FQGNSA. The DNA of the CDR3 is TGTGCCAGCAGCTTAGGGGGACAGGGGAAGGAGACCCAGTACTTC. It codes for CASSLGGQGKETQYF.